This section outlines one TCR beta chain sequence together with its context. Using immunoSEQ multiplex PCR, the repertoire was profiled, and TCRdb retains in-frame clones only, with some absent. The sample consists of a few hundred thousand clones, around 91% of them appearing once. The CDR3 runs 12 residues. The germline V gene has CDR1 MNHEY and CDR2 SVGEGT. Trimming removed 2 bases from V and 3 bases from J, with 4 bases in between. The entry originates in a study of blood T cell repertoires in COVID-19. This TCR derives from a woman in her forties with COVID-19, enrolled during active disease. The specimen was peripheral blood. This chain links TRBV6-2 or TRBV6-3 with TRBJ1-1; no firm D call. In nucleotides, the CDR3 is TGTGCCAGCAGTTACCCGGACACTGAAGCTTTCTTT. This sequence encodes CASSYPDTEAFF.